This TCR beta chain was recorded in a study of PD-L1 blockade in urothelial cancer. On the study more broadly: Starting around 2014, patients were given atezolizumab (1,200 mg intravenously every 3 weeks). Patients' prior chemotherapy regimens numbered 0 to 3. Blood was subjected to analysis at 3 weeks (second dose) and 6 weeks following treatment start.

Study observations and caveats: Below-median blood TCR clonality before treatment forecast better survival.

The time point here: peripheral blood 6 weeks after treatment start. Using immunoSEQ multiplex PCR, the repertoire was profiled, and TCRdb retains in-frame clones only, with some absent. The table includes about 130,000 clones, more than 75% detected once. Remarks on this clone: Its antigen is as yet unknown.

Germline assignment: CDR1 MNHEY and CDR2 SMNVEV (reference sequence). The CDR3 loop spans 14 amino acids. The junction had 3 bases not matched to a gene; V was cut back by 2 bases and J by 7 bases. The sequence came from a middle-aged man with urothelial cancer. The chain is built from TRBV27 and TRBJ2-7; TRBD2 agrees at 12 bases. The source was PBMCs, collected around atezolizumab (anti-PD-L1) treatment. In DNA, the CDR3 is TGTGCCAGCAGTTTAACTAGCGGGAGGTGGGAGCAGTACTTC. Protein product: CASSLTSGRWEQYF.